This TCR beta chain was sequenced for a study of graft-versus-host responses after intestinal transplantation. Study-wide background: Isolated intestinal, liver-intestinal, or multivisceral transplants were what recipients had. All recipients got anti-thymocyte globulin induction, then tacrolimus and steroids for 3 to 4 years. Study findings and constraints: Researchers found peak circulating GvH clone levels linked to early post-transplant HvG declines. Allografts of one patient group, those with graft-donor T cell macrochimerism, had high graft-versus-host to host-versus-graft clonal ratios.

Generated by immunoSEQ multiplex PCR, the TCRdb table keeps only in-frame clones and is missing some. The data show 130,000 to 150,000 clones, with around 90% seen just once and approximately 0.2% held by the top ten. This clone was observed once. Its antigen is not identified. The CDR3 extends over 12 amino acids. Germline CDR1 reads MNHEY; CDR2 reads SVGAGI. Trimming cost V 8 bases and J 7 bases; bases outside gene matches: 2. Sequencing was performed on unstimulated CD4+ T cells sorted from spleen or lymph node cells, taken before intestinal transplant. The chain is built from TRBV6-5 and TRBJ1-2, with 12 bases matching TRBD1. The TCR originated in a human donor who received an intestinal transplant. This CDR3 is CASGTGGSGYTF. The CDR3 DNA is TGTGCCAGCGGGACAGGGGGCTCTGGCTACACCTTC.